The T cell receptor (beta chain) under discussion was sequenced for a study of T cells expressing NK-cell markers (dated by TCRdb to between 2020 and 2021). Broadly, across the study: Three sorted T-cell subsets (CD3+CD56+NKG2C+, CD3+CD56+NKG2C- and CD3+CD56-NKG2C+) from several donors had their TCR beta-chain repertoires profiled. Libraries were sequenced as 2 x 150 bp reads on Illumina HiSeq 2000/2500, MiSeq or NextSeq. Of the eight sequenced donors, seven were found to be HCMV-seropositive and one was found to be HCMV-seronegative. Randomly selected healthy volunteers, three men and five women, were used as the eight sequenced donors. Points the paper makes about the study in general: Those dominant clonotypes were again the most abundant among CD3+CD56-NKG2C+ cells in a few donors, at roughly 25-60.1%. Whether the expanded NKG2C-expressing T cell clones were specific for HCMV antigens remained unclear. In more than 5 donors, the dominant CD3+CD56+NKG2C+ clonotypes ranked among the top 10 CD8+ clonotypes, making up roughly 1.0-8% of CD8+ T cells.

As concerns this clonotype: What this receptor recognizes is not known.

Sequencing instrument: Illumina HiSeq 2000. TCR beta cDNA libraries were prepared using 5'RACE template switching, which introduced a universal primer site and unique molecular identifiers. Priming for cDNA synthesis came from the TCR beta constant segment, and two successive PCR amplification steps followed. For the original study's pipeline: MIGEC was used to demultiplex reads and group reads by UMI, and MiTCR was used to assemble and quantify clonotypes. To exclude erroneous sequences, only TCR cDNA sequences supported by at least two reads were retained. Downstream repertoire analysis used the tcR package, and clonotypes were matched across fractions by CDR3 nucleotide sequence plus V segment. VDJmatch was used to annotate antigen specificity against VDJdb, with one amino acid substitution in CDR3 permitted. After reprocessing by TCRdb, each CDR3 protein sequence is one entry, and no DNA is given. The V and J calls follow TCRdb's processing rather than the paper's. The sample table gives about 260,000 distinct CDR3 sequences. The ten largest clones capture around 4% of the sample.

The CDR3 holds 13 amino acids from the cysteine to the phenylalanine. No DNA sequence is on record. As encoded in the germline V gene (reference sequence), CDR1 is SGHKS while CDR2 is YYEKEE. HCMV serostatus was determined by detecting HCMV-specific IgG in serum with a commercial ELISA kit. Ficoll density gradient centrifugation was used to isolate peripheral blood mononuclear cells from blood. Sequencing was done on a sample of blood T cells: a sorted CD56 or NKG2C T cell subset, CD4+ or CD8+ T cells, or bulk PBMC T cells (not recorded which). The receptor was derived from a woman aged 18-70 years in good health. The V and J genes are TRBV5-5 and TRBJ2-1; the D gene TCRdb calls, TRBD1, cannot be checked with no DNA. The encoded CDR3 is CATQQWGNNEQFF.